The 29 T cell receptor beta chains listed next were all sequenced from one sample in a study of control samples from healthy donors and cancer patients (TCRdb year 2020). Library preparation used the immunoSEQ multiplex PCR assay. TCRdb retrieved this table from immuneACCESS and kept in-frame rearrangements only. Not all clones are present; in checked studies, unresolved V genes account for under half, and no reason is known for the remainder. For this sample the table gives more than 50,000 clones, of which 65% to 90% were detected only once. The ten largest make up approximately 5% of the sample. The source material was blood. These receptors were taken from a man aged 35 to 55 in good health.

J is TRBJ2-1 and V is TRBV28, with TRBD1 identical over 7 bases. CDR3 length: 15 residues. Germline lookup yields CDR1 MDHEN and CDR2 SYDVKM. The trim removed 6 bases at V and 2 bases at J, leaving 7 bases unmatched. For the CDR3, the DNA is TGTGCCAGCAGGTTAGGGGGCATGACCTACAATGAGCAGTTCTTC. Translation: CASRLGGMTYNEQFF.

J is TRBJ2-1 and V is TRBV2; 8 bases are a match to TRBD1. Germline trimming cut 10 bases from V and 3 bases from J; bases unmatched to any gene: 8. Germline values: CDR1 SNHLY, CDR2 FYNNEI. The CDR3 consists of 14 residues. The CDR3 here is CAMKSDRDYNEQFF. Here the CDR3 DNA reads TGTGCCATGAAGTCGGACAGGGACTACAATGAGCAGTTCTTC.

This clone was observed once. The chain recombines TRBV19 with TRBJ1-5; D unclear. From germline, CDR1 is LNHDA and CDR2 SQIVND (reference sequence). V lost 10 bases and J 1 base, leaving 11 bases between the germline ends. The CDR3 has 13 residues. The CDR3: CATDAGSNQPQHF. CDR3 nucleotides: TGTGCCACCGATGCCGGGAGCAATCAGCCCCAGCATTTT.

This CDR3 reads CASSQDRRAPYEQYF. Written as DNA, the CDR3 is TGCGCCAGCAGCCAAGATCGACGGGCCCCCTACGAGCAGTACTTC. This chain links TRBV4-1 with TRBJ2-7; D is uncertain. The CDR3 is 15 residues long. With 0 bases removed from V and 2 bases from J, the gap between germline ends came to 11 bases. Germline V lookup: CDR1 MGHRA, CDR2 YSYEKL.

The chain carries TRBV19 and TRBJ2-1, with 7 nucleotides matching TRBD1. Unmatched junction bases numbered 15, after V lost 4 bases and J lost 9 bases. Per germline, CDR1 LNHDA and CDR2 SQIVND (reference sequence). This CDR3 is 16 amino acids long. DNA for the CDR3: TGTGCCAGTAGTAGGGAAGGGGGCCCCGGCTACGGTGAGCAGTTCTTC. Its translation: CASSREGGPGYGEQFF.

CDR3 in DNA: TGTGCCAGCAGTTCCGGGACAGAGTCTGGAAACACCATATATTTT. It yields the protein CASSSGTESGNTIYF. V gene TRBV7-3 combines with J gene TRBJ1-3; 7 nucleotides align to TRBD1. The germline V gene encodes CDR1 SGHTA and CDR2 FQGTGA. The CDR3 consists of 15 residues. J lost 1 base, V lost 6 bases, and 6 bases had no gene match. Complete variable domain (other parts from reference TRBV7-3 and TRBJ1-3): GAGVSQTPSNKVTEKGKYVELRCDPISGHTALYWYRQSLGQGPEFLIYFQGTGAADDSGLPNDRFFAVRPEGSVSTLKIQRTERGDSAVYLCASSSGTESGNTIYFGEGSWLTVV.

The chain links TRBV27 to TRBJ2-1; D call uncertain. CDR1 is MNHEY and CDR2 is SMNVEV in the germline V gene (reference sequence). The CDR3 is made up of 13 amino acids. V lost 2 bases and J 4 bases, leaving 6 bases between the germline ends. CDR3 sequence reads: CASSLTRYNEQFF. The CDR3 DNA follows: TGTGCCAGCAGTTTAACCAGATACAATGAGCAGTTCTTC.

The V gene is TRBV19, the J gene TRBJ2-2; tentatively, D is TRBD1 (6 bases). The CDR3 is 15 residues long. Per germline, CDR1 LNHDA and CDR2 SQIVND (reference sequence). V dropped 0 bases and J dropped 4 bases, with 9 bases sitting between them. The CDR3 DNA follows: TGTGCCAGTAGTATAGAAACAGGGTTCACCGGGGAGCTGTTTTTT. Protein product: CASSIETGFTGELFF.

The chain combines TRBV27 with TRBJ2-7, with 10 bases matching TRBD1. The J segment lost 7 bases and the V segment lost 3 bases, leaving 9 bases of the junction unmatched. The length of the CDR3 is 15 residues. CDR1 and CDR2 from the germline V gene are MNHEY and SMNVEV (reference sequence). CDR3 in amino acids: CASSFSGTGVGEQYF. The CDR3 DNA reads TGTGCCAGCAGTTTTTCGGGGACAGGGGTGGGGGAGCAGTACTTC.

This clone was found a few times. The chain links TRBV28 to TRBJ2-6; D is perhaps TRBD1 (5 bases). Trimming took 4 bases from V and 4 from J, leaving 11 bases between them. Germline V gene sequence: CDR1 MDHEN, CDR2 SYDVKM. The CDR3 is made up of 15 amino acids. The CDR3 protein is CASSSQGLGANVLTF. CDR3 DNA sequence: TGTGCCAGCAGTTCCCAGGGCTTGGGGGCCAACGTCCTGACTTTC.

This chain uses TRBV7-2 with TRBJ2-3; D is undetermined. The CDR3 has 13 amino acids. The V gene lost 3 bases and the J gene lost 4 bases, with 8 bases spanning the gap. Germline V gene data show CDR1 as SGHTA and CDR2 as FQGNSA. CDR3 sequence (DNA): TGTGCCAGCAGCTTCCGTGGCCCAGATACGCAGTATTTT. This sequence encodes CASSFRGPDTQYF.

This sequence joins TRBV28 and TRBJ2-4; D is uncertain. Germline V gene lookup returns CDR1 MDHEN and CDR2 SYDVKM. CDR3 length: 11 residues. V was pared by 7 bases and J by 4 bases, with 5 bases between. The CDR3 coding sequence is TGTGCCAGCACCCTGAAAAACATTCAGTACTTC. It specifies CASTLKNIQYF.

The V gene is TRBV19, the J gene TRBJ2-7; 13 bases fit TRBD2. The germline gives CDR1 LNHDA, CDR2 SQIVND (reference sequence). This CDR3 spans 17 amino acids. V dropped 3 bases and J dropped 2; count of bases not matched to a gene: 7. DNA for the CDR3: TGTGCCAGTAGTATGATGACACTAGCGGGAGGGACCTACGAGCAGTACTTC. As protein: CASSMMTLAGGTYEQYF.

In its sample, this clone was seen once. The chain combines TRBV9 with TRBJ2-3; D unresolved. V lost 1 base and J 8 bases, leaving 11 bases between the germline ends. This CDR3 spans 13 amino acids. CDR1 is SGDLS and CDR2 is YYNGEE in the germline V gene. The CDR3 protein is CASSVSLGPTQYF. The CDR3 nucleotides read TGTGCCAGCAGCGTAAGTCTCGGGCCTACGCAGTATTTT.

This chain connects TRBV11-3 to TRBJ1-1; 7 nucleotides match TRBD1. V dropped 8 bases and J dropped 4; count of bases not matched to a gene: 7. The germline V gene encodes CDR1 SGHNT and CDR2 YENEEA. The CDR3 spans 13 residues. The CDR3 reads CASRDRVSTEAFF. In DNA form, the CDR3 reads TGTGCCAGCCGAGACAGGGTTTCCACTGAAGCTTTCTTT.

This sequence joins TRBV6-5 and TRBJ2-7; 10 nucleotides agree with TRBD2. V lost 5 bases to trimming and J lost 2 bases; unmatched junction nucleotides: 3. The CDR3 has 14 amino acids. CDR1 is MNHEY, CDR2 SVGAGI, per germline. The CDR3 region has the DNA TGTGCCAGCAGTCGGACTAGCGGACCCTACGAGCAGTACTTC. Protein: CASSRTSGPYEQYF.

This clone was observed a few times. The V call is TRBV28, the J call TRBJ1-2, with 9 bases fitting TRBD1. The CDR3 contains 17 residues. J lost 2 bases, V lost 0 bases, and 7 bases had no gene match. CDR1 is MDHEN, CDR2 SYDVKM, per germline. CDR3 in DNA: TGTGCCAGCAGTTTATGGCACAGGGGGCAGGGAAACTATGGCTACACCTTC. Encoded protein: CASSLWHRGQGNYGYTF.

J is TRBJ1-5 and V is TRBV11-2, with D possibly TRBD1 on 6 matching bases. V was trimmed by 0 bases and J by 5 bases, leaving 8 bases between them. CDR1 and CDR2 from the germline V gene are SGHAT and FQNNGV. This CDR3 has 14 residues. CDR3: CASSLDGGDQPQHF. The CDR3 region has the DNA TGTGCCAGCAGCTTAGATGGGGGCGATCAGCCCCAGCATTTT.

This sequence joins TRBV9 and TRBJ1-4; 8 positions agree with TRBD1. The CDR3 is made up of 14 amino acids. The germline V gene encodes CDR1 SGDLS and CDR2 YYNGEE. V gave up 4 bases and J gave up 8 bases; unmatched junction bases: 7. The CDR3 sequence: CASSQAGGFEKLFF. Here the CDR3 DNA reads TGTGCCAGCAGCCAGGCAGGGGGCTTCGAAAAACTGTTTTTT. The full variable domain, in which reference TRBV9 and TRBJ1-4 provide the parts outside the CDR3, is DSGVTQTPKHLITATGQRVTLRCSPRSGDLSVYWYQQSLDQGLQFLIQYYNGEERAKGNILERFSAQQFPDLHSELNLSSLELGDSALYFCASSQAGGFEKLFFGSGTQLSVL.

V and J are TRBV5-6 and TRBJ2-5; 8 nucleotides align to TRBD1. The germline gives CDR1 SGHDT, CDR2 YYEEEE. The CDR3 has 17 amino acids. V shed 1 base, J shed 2 bases, and the junction held 10 bases outside the gene matches. CDR3 coding DNA: TGTGCCAGCAGCTTGTTACGGGACAGGAGAAATCAAGAGACCCAGTACTTC. Amino acids: CASSLLRDRRNQETQYF.

The chain employs TRBV7-9 and TRBJ2-7; TRBD1 or TRBD2 may be the D gene (6 bases each). Looked up from germline, CDR1 is SEHNR and CDR2 is FQNEAQ (reference sequence). The V gene lost 0 bases and the J gene lost 1 base, with 10 bases spanning the gap. The CDR3 spans 15 residues. CDR3 residues: CASSLAAGHSYEQYF. CDR3 sequence (DNA): TGTGCCAGCAGCTTAGCTGCGGGACATTCCTACGAGCAGTACTTC.

The chain carries TRBV7-2 and TRBJ1-5; 8 bases map to TRBD1. From germline, CDR1 is SGHTA and CDR2 FQGNSA. This CDR3 is 16 amino acids long. V gave up 1 base and J gave up 6 bases; unmatched junction bases: 8. The CDR3 reads CASSLGGGDRGQPQHF. Written as DNA, the CDR3 is TGTGCCAGCAGCTTAGGCGGTGGAGACAGGGGTCAGCCCCAGCATTTT.

V usage is TRBV5-5 and J usage is TRBJ1-2, with 9 positions matching TRBD1. The germline V gene has CDR1 SGHKS and CDR2 YYEKEE (reference sequence). J was trimmed by 7 bases and V by 7 bases; bases with no gene match: 8. The CDR3 is 13 amino acids. CDR3 amino acids: CASSRTGEGGYTF. DNA of the CDR3: TGTGCCAGCTCCAGGACAGGGGAGGGTGGCTACACCTTC.

The CDR3 DNA follows: TGCAGCGTTGACAGGGGCACTGAAGCTTTCTTT. This codes for CSVDRGTEAFF. J is TRBJ1-1 and V is TRBV29-1; possibly TRBD1 for D (6 bases). From germline, CDR1 is SQVTM and CDR2 ANQGSEA. V lost 3 bases to trimming and J lost 4 bases, with 6 bases between them. The CDR3 has 11 amino acids.

The chain has TRBV9 and TRBJ1-6; no definite D call. From germline, CDR1 is SGDLS and CDR2 YYNGEE. This CDR3 region has 20 residues. V was trimmed by 0 bases and J by 0 bases, leaving 19 bases between them. DNA of the CDR3: TGTGCCAGCAGCGTAGTGACCCAAAAGCAGGTGAGCTCCTATAATTCACCCCTCCACTTT. Its protein product is CASSVVTQKQVSSYNSPLHF.

In nucleotides, the CDR3 is TGTGCCAGCAGTATGGGAGGCTACACCGGGGAGCTGTTTTTT. Amino acid sequence: CASSMGGYTGELFF. The chain combines TRBV7-9 with TRBJ2-2, with D possibly TRBD2 on 6 matching bases. This CDR3 has 14 amino acids. Per the germline V gene, CDR1 is SEHNR and CDR2 is FQNEAQ (reference sequence). V shed 6 bases and J shed 3 bases, with 11 bases lying between them.

The J gene is TRBJ2-7, the V gene TRBV28; D is possibly TRBD2 (5 bases). The germline CDR1 and CDR2 sequences are MDHEN and SYDVKM. The CDR3 sequence is 13 residues long. V lost 8 bases to trimming and J lost 2 bases, with 13 bases between them. The CDR3 nucleotides read TGTGCCAGCGCGGTAGCCGGGACCTACGAGCAGTACTTC. This sequence encodes CASAVAGTYEQYF.

The chain carries TRBV19 and TRBJ1-4; TRBD1 might be the D (5 bases). This CDR3 contains 15 residues. Germline V gene lookup returns CDR1 LNHDA and CDR2 SQIVND (reference sequence). Trimming cost V 5 bases and J 4 bases, with 14 bases left between them. CDR3 amino acids: CASSPHRDGNEKLFF. CDR3 in DNA: TGTGCCAGTAGTCCTCACCGGGACGGTAATGAAAAACTGTTTTTT.

This rearrangement joins TRBV20-1 to TRBJ2-5; D uncertain. The CDR3 runs to 11 residues. CDR1 is DFQATT, CDR2 SNEGSKA, per germline (reference sequence). CDR3 coding DNA: TGCAGCCCGATGTTCCAAGAGACCCAGTACTTC. It is translated as CSPMFQETQYF.